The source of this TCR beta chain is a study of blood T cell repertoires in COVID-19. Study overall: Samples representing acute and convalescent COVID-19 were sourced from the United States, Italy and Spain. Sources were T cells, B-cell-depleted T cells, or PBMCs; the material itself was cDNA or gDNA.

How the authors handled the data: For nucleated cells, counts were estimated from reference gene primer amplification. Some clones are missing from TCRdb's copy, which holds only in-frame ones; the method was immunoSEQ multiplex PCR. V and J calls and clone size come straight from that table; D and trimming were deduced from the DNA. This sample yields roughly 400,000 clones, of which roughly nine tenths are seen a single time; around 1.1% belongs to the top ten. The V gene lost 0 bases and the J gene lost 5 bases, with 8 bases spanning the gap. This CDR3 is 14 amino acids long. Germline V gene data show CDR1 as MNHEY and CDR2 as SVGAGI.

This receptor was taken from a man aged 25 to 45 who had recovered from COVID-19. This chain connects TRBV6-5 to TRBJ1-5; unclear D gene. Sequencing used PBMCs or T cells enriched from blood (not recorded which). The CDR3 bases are TGTGCCAGCAGTTACTCTTTCTCTGATCAGCCCCAGCATTTT. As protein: CASSYSFSDQPQHF.